A selection of T cell receptor beta chains follows, all from one sample in a study of a mutant IDH1 vaccine in newly diagnosed glioma. TCRdb's copy holds only in-frame clones and misses some; the assay was immunoSEQ multiplex PCR. The data contain around 82,000 clones, about four fifths of them singletons. The specimen was PBMCs, collected from a glioma patient treated with radiotherapy, temozolomide or both. The receptor set was obtained from a man aged 40-49 years with glioma. Some clones in this sample may be carry-over from other donors' samples. Each CDR3 is given with its conserved first and last residue. A D gene is named only where the DNA matches it firmly. Size is stated for part of the rows, as once, few or many counts, or as a class when the clone is expanded.

D gene	clone size	J gene	V gene	CDR3 protein	CDR3 DNA
TRBD1	NA	TRBJ1-2	TRBV6-6	CASSSLGQDGYTF	TGTGCCAGCAGTTCCCTCGGACAGGACGGCTACACCTTC
TRBD1	NA	TRBJ1-2	TRBV5-1	CASSQGGNYGYTF	TGCGCCAGCAGCCAGGGGGGGAACTATGGCTACACCTTC
NA	NA	TRBJ1-4	TRBV25-1	CASSPGGTAEKLFF	TGTGCCAGCAGCCCCGGTGGGACGGCTGAAAAACTGTTTTTT
TRBD2	NA	TRBJ2-5	TRBV13	CASSLGRGAGETQYF	TGTGCCAGCAGCTTAGGGCGGGGGGCCGGGGAGACCCAGTACTTC
TRBD1	NA	TRBJ2-6	TRBV7-9	CASSWTGGFGANVLTF	TGTGCCAGCAGCTGGACAGGGGGATTCGGGGCCAACGTCCTGACTTTC
NA	few	TRBJ1-5	TRBV19	CASSTTNYDQPQHF	TGTGCCAGTAGTACGACCAATTACGATCAGCCCCAGCATTTT
NA	NA	TRBJ2-7	TRBV6-5	CASTEGSPPYEQYF	TGTGCCAGCACGGAGGGGTCCCCACCCTACGAGCAGTACTTC
NA	NA	TRBJ1-1	TRBV18	CASSPITRNTEAFF	TGTGCCAGCTCGCCCATCACAAGGAACACTGAAGCTTTCTTT
TRBD1	NA	TRBJ1-2	TRBV20-1	CSAGQDYGYTF	TGCAGTGCCGGACAGGACTATGGCTACACCTTC
TRBD1	NA	TRBJ1-3	TRBV7-9	CASSLEGQVVENTIYF	TGTGCCAGCAGCTTAGAGGGACAGGTGGTGGAAAACACCATATATTTT
NA	NA	TRBJ2-2	TRBV19	CASSIVGFTGELFF	TGTGCCAGTAGTATAGTCGGTTTTACCGGGGAGCTGTTTTTT
TRBD1	few	TRBJ1-1	TRBV30	CAWSTGGRNTEAFF	TGTGCCTGGAGTACAGGGGGCAGGAACACTGAAGCTTTCTTT
TRBD2	NA	TRBJ2-5	TRBV4-1	CASSQGPSGGNQETQYF	TGCGCCAGCAGCCAAGGCCCTAGCGGGGGAAACCAAGAGACCCAGTACTTC
TRBD1	few	TRBJ1-1	TRBV10-3	CAISEGTGGFTEAFF	TGTGCCATCAGTGAAGGGACAGGGGGATTTACTGAAGCTTTCTTT
NA	many	TRBJ2-7	TRBV7-6	CASSFELSYEQYF	TGTGCCAGCAGCTTCGAGCTTTCCTACGAGCAGTACTTC
NA	NA	TRBJ2-7	TRBV18	CASSPTGGSGEQYF	TGTGCCAGCTCACCAACAGGCGGGTCGGGGGAGCAGTACTTC
TRBD2	NA	TRBJ2-5	TRBV5-1	CASSWGTSEETQYF	TGCGCCAGCAGCTGGGGGACTAGCGAAGAGACCCAGTACTTC
NA	NA	TRBJ1-1	TRBV18	CASSPNWSRNTEAFF	TGTGCCAGCTCACCAAATTGGTCAAGGAACACTGAAGCTTTCTTT
TRBD2	many	TRBJ2-5	TRBV27	CASRLAGGQETQYF	TGTGCCAGCAGGCTAGCGGGGGGGCAAGAGACCCAGTACTTC
NA	NA	TRBJ1-5	TRBV30	CAWSGTDNQPQHF	TGTGCCTGGAGTGGGACAGACAATCAGCCCCAGCATTTT